The text below deals with one T cell receptor beta chain. No antigen is known for it. CDR1 is SGHRS and CDR2 is YFSETQ in the germline V gene. The CDR3 sequence is 15 residues long. The authors generated TCR beta cDNA through 5'RACE template switching with UMIs. TCRdb re-called the 5' RACE reads and catalogs CDR3 proteins one per entry, DNA excluded. Its table records some 120,000 distinct CDR3 sequences. The data originate from a study of T cells expressing NK-cell markers. The overall study: Cells sorted as CD3+CD56+NKG2C+, CD3+CD56+NKG2C- and CD3+CD56-NKG2C+ T cells supplied the TCR beta repertoires.

Study conclusions and caveats: For four donors, these clonotypes were likewise the leading ones in the CD3+CD56-NKG2C+ fraction. HCMV specificity of the expanded NKG2C+ T cell clones was not established.

The rearrangement joins TRBV5-1 to TRBJ2-7; checking the TCRdb D call of TRBD2 is not possible without DNA. Sequenced: blood T cells: a sorted CD56 or NKG2C T cell subset, CD4+ or CD8+ T cells, or bulk PBMC T cells (not recorded which). The receptor's source is a woman between 18 and 70 years old in good health. The CDR3 sequence is CASSQLAGDRYEQYF.